The 32 T cell receptor beta chains below come from one sample, sequenced in a study of T-cell memory formation after mild COVID-19. TCRdb processed the 5' RACE reads anew with MiXCR; each CDR3 protein has one entry. The sample carries 100,000 to 120,000 distinct CDR3 sequences, roughly a sixth recorded once. What was sequenced was PBMCs or a T cell subset sorted from them (not recorded which). The receptors shown here come from a man aged 18 to 29 who had mild COVID-19 (a few samples of this study predate the infection). Cell type and time point are not known.

The sample holds a few counts of this clonotype. The rearrangement links TRBV6-6 to TRBJ1-3; 9 bases are a match to TRBD1. V was pared by 0 bases and J by 4 bases, with 4 bases of the junction left unmatched. CDR3 size: 16 residues. Germline V gene sequence: CDR1 MNHNY, CDR2 SVGAGI (reference sequence). The CDR3 sequence is CASSYSPGQGGNTIYF. In nucleotides, the CDR3 is TGTGCCAGCAGTTACTCGCCGGGACAGGGAGGAAACACCATATATTTT.

In its sample, this clonotype was seen a few times. The chain recombines TRBV2 with TRBJ1-5, with D possibly TRBD1 on 5 matching bases. Germline lookup yields CDR1 SNHLY and CDR2 FYNNEI. Trimming cost V 6 bases and J 1 base, with 13 bases left between them. The CDR3 is made up of 15 amino acids. The CDR3, as DNA: TGTGCCAGCAGGGGGGGGACGGAGAGCAATCAGCCCCAGCATTTT. This translates into CASRGGTESNQPQHF.

This sequence joins TRBV7-9 and TRBJ1-5, with a possible D match to TRBD1 (6 bases). The germline CDR1 and CDR2 sequences are SEHNR and FQNEAQ (reference sequence). The CDR3 spans 15 residues. V gave up 5 bases and J gave up 5 bases, with 16 bases separating them. Here the CDR3 reads CASSPLGGQDQPQHF. The CDR3 DNA reads as TGTGCCAGCAGCCCTTTGGGGGGGCAGGATCAGCCCCAGCATTTT. The variable domain in full, with the rest retrieved from reference TRBV7-9 and TRBJ1-5, is DTGVSQNPRHKITKRGQNVTFRCDPISEHNRLYWYRQTLGQGPEFLTYFQNEAQLEKSRLLSDRFSAERPKGSFSTLEIQRTEQGDSAMYLCASSPLGGQDQPQHFGDGTRLSIL.

This clonotype appeared a few times. This sequence joins TRBV20-1 and TRBJ2-5, with D uncertain. This CDR3 is built from 13 residues. The germline CDR1 and CDR2 sequences are DFQATT and SNEGSKA (reference sequence). Trimming shortened V by 3 bases and J by 3 bases, and 11 bases separated the two germline ends. In nucleotides, the CDR3 is TGCAGTGCTAGGGCGAGCGTGAAAGAGACCCAGTACTTC. This codes for CSARASVKETQYF.

The chain is built from TRBV18 and TRBJ2-5; D assignment may be TRBD1 or TRBD2 (5 bases each). Germline CDR1 reads KGHSH; CDR2 reads LQKENI. CDR3 length: 14 amino acids. Trimming removed 2 bases at V and 7 bases at J, with 14 bases between. CDR3 region: CASSPGTASWTQYF. CDR3 coding DNA: TGTGCCAGCTCACCAGGGACGGCGTCGTGGACCCAGTACTTC.

This chain connects TRBV4-1 to TRBJ1-5, with D possibly TRBD1 on 6 matching bases. The CDR3 has 14 amino acids. The germline CDR1 and CDR2 sequences are MGHRA and YSYEKL. Trimming shortened V by 6 bases and J by 5 bases, and 14 bases separated the two germline ends. CDR3 bases: TGCGCCAGCAGGTCTCCGGGACAAGATCAGCCCCAGCATTTT. This codes for CASRSPGQDQPQHF.

This CDR3 is CASGAGGYTF. The CDR3 nucleotides read TGTGCCAGCGGTGCCGGTGGCTACACCTTC. The chain links TRBV28 to TRBJ1-2, with D uncertain. The CDR3 has 10 amino acids. Germline V gene data show CDR1 as MDHEN and CDR2 as SYDVKM. Trimming took off 8 bases at V and 7 bases at J, with 8 bases between the two ends.

This clonotype turned up a few times. V is TRBV18 and J is TRBJ2-3; no reliable D call. The CDR3 totals 18 residues. CDR1 is KGHSH and CDR2 is LQKENI in the germline V gene. Deletions cut 6 bases from V and 5 bases from J, with 27 bases between. This chain's CDR3 is CASSQYTSATSAVDTQYF. CDR3 DNA sequence: TGTGCCAGCTCCCAATACACCTCCGCTACTTCGGCAGTAGATACGCAGTATTTT.

This clonotype has more than one count but fewer than ten. This chain uses TRBV7-2 with TRBJ2-7; TRBD1 matches 8 bases. V was pared by 5 bases and J by 0 bases, with 6 bases of the junction left unmatched. Germline V gives CDR1 SGHTA, CDR2 FQGNSA. This CDR3 is built from 15 residues. CDR3 bases: TGTGCCAGCAGCCTGACAGGGGCCAGCTCCTACGAGCAGTACTTC. Translation: CASSLTGASSYEQYF.

The chain links TRBV4-1 to TRBJ1-6; maybe TRBD1 (6 bases). Trimming left V 0 bases short and J 5 bases short, with 11 bases between. Germline V lookup: CDR1 MGHRA, CDR2 YSYEKL. The CDR3 has 16 amino acids. In nucleotides, the CDR3 is TGCGCCAGCAGCCAAGATCGGAGGGGGAATAATTCACCCCTCCACTTT. Translated, it gives CASSQDRRGNNSPLHF.

CDR3: CASTPAGDSPGELFF. CDR3 bases: TGTGCCAGCACCCCAGCGGGGGACTCACCCGGGGAGCTGTTTTTT. V is TRBV6-5 and J is TRBJ2-2, with TRBD2 matching 8 bases. The CDR3 is made up of 15 amino acids. The V and J ends lost 7 bases and 6 bases, in that order; junction bases with no gene match: 10. Germline-derived CDR1 and CDR2 are MNHEY and SVGAGI.

The J gene is TRBJ1-2, the V gene TRBV5-6; D unclear. Germline CDR1 reads SGHDT; CDR2 reads YYEEEE. This CDR3 comprises 13 residues. V gave up 0 bases and J gave up 8 bases, with 11 bases separating them. In DNA form, the CDR3 reads TGTGCCAGCAGCTTGGACAGCTTCGGGGGCTACACCTTC. It codes for CASSLDSFGGYTF.

The table lists this clonotype with a few counts. The chain is built from TRBV6-1 and TRBJ2-4; a weak D match, TRBD1 (5 bases). Trimming removed 4 bases at V and 2 bases at J, with 6 bases between. This CDR3 is built from 13 residues. Germline V gene data show CDR1 as MNHNS and CDR2 as SASEGT. CDR3 sequence: CASSGQTKNIQYF. The CDR3 region has the DNA TGTGCCAGCAGTGGACAGACCAAAAACATTCAGTACTTC.

The chain links TRBV9 to TRBJ2-3, with 7 bases that match TRBD2. There are 13 residues in the CDR3. CDR1 SGDLS and CDR2 YYNGEE come from the germline V gene. Trimming removed 4 bases from V and 7 bases from J; junction bases left unmatched: 6. The DNA for the CDR3 is TGTGCCAGCAGCCGGGGGGAGCTTTATACGCAGTATTTT. It translates to CASSRGELYTQYF.

This clonotype has only a few counts. The chain is built from TRBV7-2 and TRBJ1-1, with unresolved D. In germline, CDR1 is SGHTA, CDR2 FQGNSA. V dropped 0 bases and J dropped 3 bases, with 11 bases sitting between them. The CDR3 covers 15 residues. DNA for the CDR3: TGTGCCAGCAGCTTAGCCCAGGTGGGTGACACTGAAGCTTTCTTT. Translated: CASSLAQVGDTEAFF.

This clonotype was observed a few times. Here the CDR3 reads CASSRTGGGGNSPLHF. In nucleotides, the CDR3 is TGTGCCAGCAGCCGTACAGGGGGCGGAGGTAATTCACCCCTCCACTTT. The rearrangement joins TRBV7-2 to TRBJ1-6; 9 bases line up with TRBD1. The CDR3 runs 16 residues. Per the germline V gene, CDR1 is SGHTA and CDR2 is FQGNSA. With 5 bases clipped from V and 6 bases from J, the junction kept 8 bases outside the gene matches.

The chain couples TRBV20-1 to TRBJ2-7, with 12 positions matching TRBD1. The ends lost 6 bases at V and 3 bases at J; junction bases unmatched: 6. CDR1 and CDR2 (germline): DFQATT, SNEGSKA (reference sequence). CDR3 length: 14 amino acids. CDR3: CSATGTGGFYEQYV. The CDR3, as DNA: TGCAGTGCCACCGGGACAGGGGGCTTCTACGAGCAGTACGTC.

This chain joins TRBV4-3 and TRBJ1-5; unclear D gene. The CDR3 consists of 14 residues. The germline gives CDR1 LGHNA, CDR2 YSLEER. Deletions cut 0 bases from V and 5 bases from J, with 8 bases between. As DNA, the CDR3 is TGCGCCAGCAGCCAAGAGACAAAGTATCAGCCCCAGCATTTT. Translating it yields CASSQETKYQPQHF.

This clonotype was counted a few times. V and J are TRBV24-1 and TRBJ2-3, with TRBD1 matching over 9 bases. The ends lost 6 bases at V and 3 bases at J; junction bases unmatched: 6. There are 15 residues in the CDR3. Per the germline V gene, CDR1 is KGHDR and CDR2 is SFDVKD. CDR3 in amino acids: CATSFGQGRTDTQYF. CDR3 sequence (DNA): TGTGCCACCAGTTTCGGACAGGGGAGGACAGATACGCAGTATTTT.

V gene TRBV7-7 combines with J gene TRBJ2-2; TRBD1 might be the D (5 bases). The CDR3 contains 16 residues. CDR1 and CDR2 (germline): SSHAT, FNYEAQ (reference sequence). V shed 2 bases and J shed 4 bases, with 14 bases lying between them. The CDR3 coding sequence is TGTGCCAGCAGCTTAAACTCTCAGGGCGGCACCGGGGAGCTGTTTTTT. This codes for CASSLNSQGGTGELFF.

V and J are TRBV20-1 and TRBJ1-6; 7 nucleotides agree with TRBD1. Germline assignment: CDR1 DFQATT and CDR2 SNEGSKA (reference sequence). Trimming at V came to 4 bases and at J to 7 bases, leaving 7 bases not matched to a gene. The CDR3 totals 14 residues. CDR3 protein: CSAKGSGGNSPLHF. Here the CDR3 DNA reads TGCAGTGCTAAGGGCTCAGGGGGGAATTCACCCCTCCACTTT.

The rearrangement links TRBV20-1 to TRBJ2-2; 7 bases are shared with TRBD2. J lost 2 bases, V lost 0 bases, and 3 bases had no gene match. This CDR3 has 15 residues. Germline V CDR1 and CDR2: DFQATT, SNEGSKA (reference sequence). CDR3 sequence (DNA): TGCAGTGCTAGAGACCGGGGGGTTAACACCGGGGAGCTGTTTTTT. This translates into CSARDRGVNTGELFF.

The table lists this clonotype with a few counts. This chain joins TRBV7-2 and TRBJ1-1, with 9 bases identical to TRBD1. J was trimmed by 1 base and V by 5 bases; bases with no gene match: 2. The CDR3 runs 14 residues. Germline assignment: CDR1 SGHTA and CDR2 FQGNSA. The CDR3 sequence is CASSPDRGNTEAFF. The CDR3 nucleotides read TGTGCCAGCAGCCCGGACAGGGGGAACACTGAAGCTTTCTTT.

The chain uses TRBV5-4 and TRBJ1-2; D gene ambiguous. From germline, CDR1 is SGHNT and CDR2 YYREEE (reference sequence). Trimming left V 1 base short and J 8 bases short, with 9 bases between. This CDR3 contains 12 residues. The CDR3 region has the DNA TGTGCCAGCAGCTTGTGGTCTCGGGGCTACACCTTC. Protein sequence: CASSLWSRGYTF.

V gene TRBV14 combines with J gene TRBJ2-5, with 7 positions matching TRBD1. Trimming cost V 5 bases and J 7 bases; bases outside gene matches: 4. Germline V CDR1 and CDR2: SGHDN, FVKESK. The length of the CDR3 is 12 residues. As DNA, the CDR3 is TGTGCCAGCAGCTCACAGGGGTTGACCCAGTACTTC. Translation gives CASSSQGLTQYF. The variable domain in full, completed from reference TRBV14 and TRBJ2-5, reads EAGVTQFPSHSVIEKGQTVTLRCDPISGHDNLYWYRRVMGKEIKFLLHFVKESKQDESGMPNNRFLAERTGGTYSTLKVQPAELEDSGVYFCASSSQGLTQYFGPGTRLLVL.

The genes are TRBV12-3 or TRBV12-4 and TRBJ1-5; D unresolved. V was clipped by 3 bases and J by 9 bases, with 15 bases between them. The CDR3 covers 14 residues. The CDR3 loop is CASSFPTNGGPQHF. CDR3 coding DNA: TGTGCCAGCAGTTTCCCGACTAACGGAGGGCCCCAGCATTTT.

The chain combines TRBV6-5 with TRBJ2-3, with D perhaps matching TRBD1 or TRBD2 (5 bases each). CDR1 MNHEY and CDR2 SVGAGI come from the germline V gene. This CDR3 is 14 amino acids long. Trimming took off 3 bases at V and 3 bases at J, with 10 bases between the two ends. This CDR3 reads CASSYEWGTDTQYF. The DNA of the CDR3 is TGTGCCAGCAGTTATGAGTGGGGGACAGATACGCAGTATTTT.

The genes are TRBV7-9 and TRBJ2-7; 10 positions agree with TRBD1. CDR1 SEHNR and CDR2 FQNEAQ come from the germline V gene (reference sequence). Germline trimming cut 4 bases from V and 4 bases from J; bases unmatched to any gene: 7. The CDR3 is 15 amino acids. CDR3 protein: CASSSPGQGLYEQYV. The CDR3 bases are TGTGCCAGCAGCTCTCCGGGACAGGGGCTTTACGAGCAGTACGTC.

The J gene is TRBJ1-1, the V gene TRBV7-9; maybe TRBD1 (6 bases). CDR1 and CDR2 from the germline V gene are SEHNR and FQNEAQ (reference sequence). V was cut by 5 bases and J by 11 bases, with 18 bases left in between. The CDR3 totals 13 residues. The CDR3 loop reads CASSPETGATAFF. As DNA, the CDR3 is TGTGCCAGCAGCCCCGAGACAGGTGCAACGGCTTTCTTT.

This chain uses TRBV27 with TRBJ2-3; D is unclear. CDR1 is MNHEY, CDR2 SMNVEV, per germline (reference sequence). The V end was cut by 3 bases, the J end by 1 base, with 8 bases between. The CDR3 length is 14 residues. The CDR3 loop reads CASSFSPGTDTQYF. CDR3 sequence (DNA): TGTGCCAGCAGTTTTTCCCCTGGCACAGATACGCAGTATTTT.

The rearrangement uses TRBV7-2 and TRBJ2-3, with 7 nucleotides matching TRBD2. The CDR3 totals 14 residues. V gave up 6 bases and J gave up 4 bases; unmatched junction bases: 7. Germline CDR1 is SGHTA and CDR2 is FQGNSA. CDR3 residues: CASRPGRGADTQYF. The CDR3 region has the DNA TGTGCCAGCAGGCCCGGACGGGGGGCAGATACGCAGTATTTT.

The sample holds a few counts of this clonotype. The gene calls are TRBV20-1 and TRBJ2-1, with D uncertain. The CDR3 has 14 amino acids. Germline V gene lookup returns CDR1 DFQATT and CDR2 SNEGSKA (reference sequence). V lost 2 bases, J lost 2 bases, and 10 bases lay in between. CDR3 sequence (DNA): TGCAGTGCTAGACGCGGTACGGCCTACAATGAGCAGTTCTTC. It yields the protein CSARRGTAYNEQFF.